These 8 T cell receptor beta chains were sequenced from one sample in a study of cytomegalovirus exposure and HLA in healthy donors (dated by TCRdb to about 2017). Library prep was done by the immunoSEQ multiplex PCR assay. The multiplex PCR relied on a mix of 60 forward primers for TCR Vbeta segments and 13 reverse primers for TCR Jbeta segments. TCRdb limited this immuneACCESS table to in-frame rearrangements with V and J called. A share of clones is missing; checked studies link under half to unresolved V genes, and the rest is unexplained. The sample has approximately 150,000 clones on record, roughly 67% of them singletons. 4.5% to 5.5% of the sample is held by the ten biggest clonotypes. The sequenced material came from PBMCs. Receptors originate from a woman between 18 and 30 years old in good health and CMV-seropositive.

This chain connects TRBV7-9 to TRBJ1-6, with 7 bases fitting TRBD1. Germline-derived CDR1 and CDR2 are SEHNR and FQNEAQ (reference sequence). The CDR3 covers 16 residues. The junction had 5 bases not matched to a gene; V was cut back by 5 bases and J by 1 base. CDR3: CASSPTGESYNSPLHF. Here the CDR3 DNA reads TGTGCCAGCAGCCCTACAGGGGAATCCTATAATTCACCCCTCCACTTT.

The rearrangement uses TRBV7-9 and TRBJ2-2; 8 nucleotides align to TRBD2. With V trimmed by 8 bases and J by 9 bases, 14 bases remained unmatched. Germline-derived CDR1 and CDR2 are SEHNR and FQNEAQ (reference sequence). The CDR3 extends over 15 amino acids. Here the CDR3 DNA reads TGTGCCAGCGGTTCAACGGGGGGGAGCGGAAGGGAGCTGTTTTTT. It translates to CASGSTGGSGRELFF.

CDR3 DNA: TGCGCCAGCAGCCAAGTGCGGGGGCCCGAAGATACGCAGTATTTT. It codes for CASSQVRGPEDTQYF. This chain connects TRBV4-1 to TRBJ2-3; D may be TRBD2 (7 bases). CDR3 length: 15 residues. V dropped 1 base and J dropped 5 bases, with 13 bases sitting between them. The germline CDR1 and CDR2 sequences are MGHRA and YSYEKL.

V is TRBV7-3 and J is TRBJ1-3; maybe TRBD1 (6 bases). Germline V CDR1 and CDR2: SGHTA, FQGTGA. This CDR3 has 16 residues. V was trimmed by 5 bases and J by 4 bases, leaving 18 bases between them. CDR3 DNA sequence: TGTGCCAGCAGCCAGACAGGACCTGAAGCCGGAAACACCATATATTTT. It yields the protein CASSQTGPEAGNTIYF.

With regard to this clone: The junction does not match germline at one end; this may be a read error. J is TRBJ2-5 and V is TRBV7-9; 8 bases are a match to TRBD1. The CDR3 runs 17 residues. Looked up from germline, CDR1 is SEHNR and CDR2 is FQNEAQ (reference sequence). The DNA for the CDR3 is TGTGCCGGCAGCTTAGATCCAGGACAGGGTATCCAAGAGACCCAGTACTTC. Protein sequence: CAGSLDPGQGIQETQYF.

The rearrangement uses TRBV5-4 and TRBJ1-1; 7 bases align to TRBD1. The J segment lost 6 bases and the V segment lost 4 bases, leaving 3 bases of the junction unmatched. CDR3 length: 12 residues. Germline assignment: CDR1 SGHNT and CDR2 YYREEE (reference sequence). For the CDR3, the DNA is TGTGCCAGCAGCCCGGGGACAGCTGAAGCTTTCTTT. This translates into CASSPGTAEAFF. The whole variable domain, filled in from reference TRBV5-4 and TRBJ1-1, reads ETGVTQSPTHLIKTRGQQVTLRCSSQSGHNTVSWYQQALGQGPQFIFQYYREEENGRGNFPPRFSGLQFPNYSSELNVNALELDDSALYLCASSPGTAEAFFGQGTRLTVV.

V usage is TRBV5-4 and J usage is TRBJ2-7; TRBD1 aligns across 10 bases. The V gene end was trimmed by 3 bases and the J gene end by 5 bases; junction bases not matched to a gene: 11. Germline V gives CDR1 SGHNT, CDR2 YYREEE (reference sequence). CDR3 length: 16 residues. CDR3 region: CASSSYGTGEWNEQYF. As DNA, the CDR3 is TGTGCCAGCAGCTCATACGGGACAGGGGAGTGGAACGAGCAGTACTTC. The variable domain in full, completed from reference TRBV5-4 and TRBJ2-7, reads ETGVTQSPTHLIKTRGQQVTLRCSSQSGHNTVSWYQQALGQGPQFIFQYYREEENGRGNFPPRFSGLQFPNYSSELNVNALELDDSALYLCASSSYGTGEWNEQYFGPGTRLTVT.

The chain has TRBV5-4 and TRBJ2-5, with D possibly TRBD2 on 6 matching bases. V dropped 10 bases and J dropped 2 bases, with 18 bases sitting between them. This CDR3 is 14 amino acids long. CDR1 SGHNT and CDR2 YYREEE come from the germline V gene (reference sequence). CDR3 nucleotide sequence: TGTGCCCAGCAGGCGGGACCGGGGCAAGAGACCCAGTACTTC. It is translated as CAQQAGPGQETQYF.